A single sample gave rise to the 12 T cell receptor beta chains below, sequenced in a study of blood T cell repertoires in COVID-19. Measured with immunoSEQ multiplex PCR; TCRdb has only the in-frame clones, and not every one. The sample lists over 200,000 clones; about 83% were seen once. What was sequenced was peripheral blood. Receptor source: a young woman with COVID-19, enrolled during active disease.

This clone was found a few times. This chain connects TRBV6-5 to TRBJ1-3, with TRBD1 as a possible D gene (6 bases). Germline CDR1 MNHEY, CDR2 SVGAGI. The CDR3 covers 16 residues. With 2 bases removed from V and 0 bases from J, the gap between germline ends came to 11 bases. The CDR3 loop reads CASSYGGQYSGNTIYF. CDR3 sequence (DNA): TGTGCCAGCAGTTACGGAGGACAGTACTCTGGAAACACCATATATTTT.

This clone was counted a few times. In the same sample, other DNA sequences code for this CDR3. The chain combines TRBV5-4 with TRBJ1-2; D remains ambiguous. V lost 0 bases to trimming and J lost 4 bases, with 4 bases between them. Germline CDR1 reads SGHNT; CDR2 reads YYREEE (reference sequence). CDR3 length: 12 amino acids. CDR3: CASSLDSYGYTF. The DNA for the CDR3 is TGTGCCAGCAGCTTGGATAGCTATGGCTACACCTTC. Based on the CDR3 plus reference TRBV5-4 and TRBJ1-2, the full variable domain is ETGVTQSPTHLIKTRGQQVTLRCSSQSGHNTVSWYQQALGQGPQFIFQYYREEENGRGNFPPRFSGLQFPNYSSELNVNALELDDSALYLCASSLDSYGYTFGSGTRLTVV.

The chain employs TRBV6-6 and TRBJ1-2; D remains ambiguous. Germline CDR1 reads MNHNY; CDR2 reads SVGAGI (reference sequence). Deletions cut 2 bases from V and 7 bases from J, with 5 bases between. The CDR3 is 11 amino acids. CDR3 DNA sequence: TGTGCCAGCAGTTACGCGGGTGGCTACACCTTC. This translates into CASSYAGGYTF.

This sequence joins TRBV6-2 or TRBV6-3 and TRBJ2-3, with D maybe TRBD2 (6 bases). Germline assignment: CDR1 MNHEY and CDR2 SVGEGT. V shed 5 bases and J shed 0 bases, with 15 bases lying between them. The CDR3 loop spans 16 amino acids. CDR3 region: CASSDAGTGSTDTQYF. Written as DNA, the CDR3 is TGTGCCAGCAGTGACGCGGGGACGGGCAGCACAGATACGCAGTATTTT.

CDR3 DNA: TGTGCCAGCAGGCTTACAGGTCGGAGCAATCAGCCCCAGCATTTT. Its protein product is CASRLTGRSNQPQHF. This sequence joins TRBV6-5 and TRBJ1-5, with a weak D call TRBD1 (5 bases). The CDR3 consists of 15 residues. V lost 6 bases and J 1 base, leaving 13 bases between the germline ends. Germline-derived CDR1 and CDR2 are MNHEY and SVGAGI.

The rearrangement uses TRBV5-5 and TRBJ2-5, with D tentatively TRBD2 (6 bases). Trimming pared 0 bases from V and 3 bases from J, leaving 12 bases between. Germline V CDR1 and CDR2: SGHKS, YYEKEE (reference sequence). The CDR3 covers 15 residues. CDR3 amino acids: CASSLEGLREETQYF. The CDR3 DNA reads TGTGCCAGCAGCTTGGAGGGACTGAGGGAAGAGACCCAGTACTTC.

This rearrangement joins TRBV2 to TRBJ2-3, with a possible D match to TRBD2 (6 bases). Germline V gene lookup returns CDR1 SNHLY and CDR2 FYNNEI. The length of the CDR3 is 14 residues. V lost 4 bases and J lost 4, with 12 bases in between. The CDR3 region is CASSVGGEPDTQYF. CDR3 nucleotides: TGTGCCAGCAGTGTTGGAGGGGAGCCAGATACGCAGTATTTT.

The chain has TRBV5-4 and TRBJ1-1; D not certain. Deletions cut 0 bases from V and 6 bases from J, with 9 bases between. Germline CDR1 and CDR2: SGHNT and YYREEE (reference sequence). The CDR3 extends over 13 amino acids. The CDR3 DNA follows: TGTGCCAGCAGCTTGGCGAGGGAGTCTGAAGCTTTCTTT. It translates to CASSLARESEAFF.

The chain has TRBV19 and TRBJ2-3, with a weak D call TRBD2 (5 bases). The CDR3 has 14 residues. CDR1 is LNHDA, CDR2 SQIVND, per germline (reference sequence). The V and J ends lost 4 bases and 5 bases respectively, with 13 bases between them. The CDR3 here is CASSNVGARDTQYF. In nucleotides, the CDR3 is TGTGCCAGTAGTAATGTGGGAGCAAGAGATACGCAGTATTTT.

With respect to this clone: One junction end disagrees with the germline gene, perhaps due to a read error. The J gene is TRBJ1-4, the V gene TRBV5-6; D gene ambiguous. This CDR3 is built from 13 residues. Germline V gives CDR1 SGHDT, CDR2 YYEEEE. The CDR3 bases are TGTGCCAGCAGCTTCGCAACTGATGAAAAACTGTTTTTT. Translation: CASSFATDEKLFF.

The chain links TRBV2 to TRBJ1-2, with D unclear. In germline, CDR1 is SNHLY, CDR2 FYNNEI. V gave up 3 bases and J gave up 8 bases, with 10 bases separating them. The CDR3 is 12 amino acids. CDR3 in amino acids: CASSEEGRGYTF. In nucleotides, the CDR3 is TGTGCCAGCAGTGAGGAGGGCCGCGGCTACACCTTC.

This sequence joins TRBV5-1 and TRBJ1-2; D is ambiguous. Trimming shortened V by 1 base and J by 4 bases, and 11 bases separated the two germline ends. CDR3 length equals 14 residues. Germline loops: CDR1 SGHRS, CDR2 YFSETQ. Here the CDR3 reads CASSLSRSLYGYTF. CDR3 nucleotide sequence: TGCGCCAGCAGCTTGTCGCGGAGCCTCTATGGCTACACCTTC.